This T cell receptor beta chain was documented in a study of a mutant IDH1 vaccine in newly diagnosed glioma. Study summary: The initiation of vaccination occurred 4-6 weeks after radiotherapy alone, or with temozolomide cycles. Treated patients, averaging 40.4 years, were around 62% male and about 38% female. Patients got radiotherapy, temozolomide, or both beforehand, and most got both.

Details on this clone: Its antigen remains unidentified.

Profiling relied on immunoSEQ multiplex PCR, and the TCRdb table lists in-frame clones only, not all of them. The sample has about 65,000 clones, roughly 76% seen once; the top ten hold less than 7%. Time point denoted: week 35, safety follow-up. Doses consisted of 300 ug of mutant IDH1 20-mer peptide each, paired with topical imiquimod. Across weeks 1, 3, 5, 7, 11, 15, 19 and 23, patients received a vaccination each time, eight in all. After removal of 5 bases from V and 7 bases from J, the junction contained 8 bases not matched to a gene. This CDR3 is 16 amino acids long. Looked up from germline, CDR1 is MNHEY and CDR2 is SMNVEV (reference sequence).

The source material was PBMCs, sampled from a glioma patient whose treatment included an IDH1 peptide vaccine. The chain joins TRBV27 to TRBJ2-2, with 12 nucleotides matching TRBD2. This receptor was taken from a man between 35 and 55 years old with glioma. CDR3 DNA: TGTGCCAGCAGTCTAGCGGGAGGGAATTACGGCGGGGAGCTGTTTTTT. Its translation is CASSLAGGNYGGELFF.